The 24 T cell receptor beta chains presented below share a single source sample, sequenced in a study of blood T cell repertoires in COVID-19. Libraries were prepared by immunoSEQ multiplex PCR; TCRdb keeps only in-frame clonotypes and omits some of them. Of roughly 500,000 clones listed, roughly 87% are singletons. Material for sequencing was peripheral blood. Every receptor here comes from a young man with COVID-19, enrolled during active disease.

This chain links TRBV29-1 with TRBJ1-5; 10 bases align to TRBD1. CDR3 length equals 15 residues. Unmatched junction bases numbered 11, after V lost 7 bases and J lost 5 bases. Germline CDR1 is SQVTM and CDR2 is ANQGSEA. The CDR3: CSAAHGTGDDQPQHF. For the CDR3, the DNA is TGCAGCGCTGCCCACGGGACAGGGGACGATCAGCCCCAGCATTTT.

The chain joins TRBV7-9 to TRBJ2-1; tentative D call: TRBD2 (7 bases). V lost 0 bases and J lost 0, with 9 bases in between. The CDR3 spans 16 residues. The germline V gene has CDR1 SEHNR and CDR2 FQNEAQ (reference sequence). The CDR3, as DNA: TGTGCCAGCAGCTTAGCGGCGGGGGCCTCCTACAATGAGCAGTTCTTC. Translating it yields CASSLAAGASYNEQFF.

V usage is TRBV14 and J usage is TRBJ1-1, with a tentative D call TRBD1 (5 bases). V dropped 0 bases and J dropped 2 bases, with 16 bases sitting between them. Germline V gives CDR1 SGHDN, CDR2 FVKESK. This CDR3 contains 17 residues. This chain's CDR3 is CASSQDLIVGPNTEAFF. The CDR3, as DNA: TGTGCCAGCAGCCAAGATCTTATAGTGGGGCCTAACACTGAAGCTTTCTTT. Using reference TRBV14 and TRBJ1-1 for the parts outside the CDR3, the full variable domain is EAGVTQFPSHSVIEKGQTVTLRCDPISGHDNLYWYRRVMGKEIKFLLHFVKESKQDESGMPNNRFLAERTGGTYSTLKVQPAELEDSGVYFCASSQDLIVGPNTEAFFGQGTRLTVV.

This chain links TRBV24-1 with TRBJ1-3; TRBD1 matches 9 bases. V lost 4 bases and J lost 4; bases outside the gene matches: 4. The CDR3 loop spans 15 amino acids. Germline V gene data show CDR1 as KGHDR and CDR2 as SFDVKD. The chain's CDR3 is CATSESGTGGNTIYF. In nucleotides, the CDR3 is TGTGCCACCAGTGAGAGCGGGACAGGGGGAAACACCATATATTTT.

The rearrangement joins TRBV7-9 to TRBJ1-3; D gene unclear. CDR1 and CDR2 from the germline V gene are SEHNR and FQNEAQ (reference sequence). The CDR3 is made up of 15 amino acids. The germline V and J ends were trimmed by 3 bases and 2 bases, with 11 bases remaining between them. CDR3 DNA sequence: TGTGCCAGCAGCTTGAGTCACAGTCCTGGAAACACCATATATTTT. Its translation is CASSLSHSPGNTIYF. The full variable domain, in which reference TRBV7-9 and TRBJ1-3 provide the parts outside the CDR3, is DTGVSQNPRHKITKRGQNVTFRCDPISEHNRLYWYRQTLGQGPEFLTYFQNEAQLEKSRLLSDRFSAERPKGSFSTLEIQRTEQGDSAMYLCASSLSHSPGNTIYFGEGSWLTVV.

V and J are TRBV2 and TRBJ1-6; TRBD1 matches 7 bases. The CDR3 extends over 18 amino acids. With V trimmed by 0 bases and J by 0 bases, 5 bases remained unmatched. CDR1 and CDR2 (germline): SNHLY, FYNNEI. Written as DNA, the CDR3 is TGTGCCAGCAGTGAAGCGGACAGGATACCCTCCTATAATTCACCCCTCCACTTT. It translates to CASSEADRIPSYNSPLHF.

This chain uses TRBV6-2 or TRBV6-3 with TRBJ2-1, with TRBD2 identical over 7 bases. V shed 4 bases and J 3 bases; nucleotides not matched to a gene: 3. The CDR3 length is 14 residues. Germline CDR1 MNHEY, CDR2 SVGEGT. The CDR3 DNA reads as TGTGCCAGCAGTTCCCGGGACTACTACAATGAGCAGTTCTTC. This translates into CASSSRDYYNEQFF.

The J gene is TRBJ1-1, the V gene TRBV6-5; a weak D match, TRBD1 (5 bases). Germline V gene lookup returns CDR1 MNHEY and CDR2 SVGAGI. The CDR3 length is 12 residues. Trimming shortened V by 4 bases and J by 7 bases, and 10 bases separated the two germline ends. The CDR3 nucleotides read TGTGCCAGCAGTTCCCAGGGCCTTGAAGCTTTCTTT. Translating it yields CASSSQGLEAFF.

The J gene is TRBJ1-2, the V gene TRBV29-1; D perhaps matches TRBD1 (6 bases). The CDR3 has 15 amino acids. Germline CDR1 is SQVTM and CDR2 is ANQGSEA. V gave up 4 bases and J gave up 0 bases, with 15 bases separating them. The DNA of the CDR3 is TGCAGCGTTGGGGGGCTTGAGGGAGCTAACTATGGCTACACCTTC. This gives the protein CSVGGLEGANYGYTF. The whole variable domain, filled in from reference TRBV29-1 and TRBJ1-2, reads SAVISQKPSRDICQRGTSLTIQCQVDSQVTMMFWYRQQPGQSLTLIATANQGSEATYESGFVIDKFPISRPNLTFSTLTVSNMSPEDSSIYLCSVGGLEGANYGYTFGSGTRLTVV.

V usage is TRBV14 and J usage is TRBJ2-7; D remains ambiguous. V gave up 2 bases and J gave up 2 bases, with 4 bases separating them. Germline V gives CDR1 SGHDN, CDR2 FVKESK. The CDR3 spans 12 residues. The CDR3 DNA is TGTGCCAGCAGCCAACAAACCTACGAGCAGTACTTC. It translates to CASSQQTYEQYF.

The CDR3 reads CASSPREGPLNEQFF. CDR3 DNA: TGTGCCAGCAGTCCTCGGGAGGGCCCTCTTAATGAGCAGTTCTTC. The chain links TRBV6-5 to TRBJ2-1; 8 bases are a match to TRBD2. The CDR3 is made up of 15 amino acids. Germline CDR1 MNHEY, CDR2 SVGAGI. After removal of 5 bases from V and 7 bases from J, the junction contained 10 bases not matched to a gene.

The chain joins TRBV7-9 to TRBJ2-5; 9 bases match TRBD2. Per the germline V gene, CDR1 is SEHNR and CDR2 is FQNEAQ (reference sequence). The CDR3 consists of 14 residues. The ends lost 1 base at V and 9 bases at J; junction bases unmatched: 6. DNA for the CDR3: TGTGCCAGCAGCTTAGTCGGCGGGGGGGAGCCCCAGTACTTC. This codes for CASSLVGGGEPQYF.

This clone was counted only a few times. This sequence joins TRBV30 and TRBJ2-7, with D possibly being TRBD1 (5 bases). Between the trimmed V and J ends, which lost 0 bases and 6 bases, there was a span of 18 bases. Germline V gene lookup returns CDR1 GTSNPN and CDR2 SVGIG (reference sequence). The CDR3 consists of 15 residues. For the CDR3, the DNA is TGTGCCTGGAGTGTACTCTCCGGACATAGTTCCGAGCAGTACTTC. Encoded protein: CAWSVLSGHSSEQYF.

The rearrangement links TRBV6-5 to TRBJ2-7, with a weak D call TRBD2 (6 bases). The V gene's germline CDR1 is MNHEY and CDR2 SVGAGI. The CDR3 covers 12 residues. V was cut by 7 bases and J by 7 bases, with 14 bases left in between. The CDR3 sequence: CASNKVGGEQYF. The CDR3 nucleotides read TGTGCCAGCAATAAGGTGGGGGGTGAGCAGTACTTC.

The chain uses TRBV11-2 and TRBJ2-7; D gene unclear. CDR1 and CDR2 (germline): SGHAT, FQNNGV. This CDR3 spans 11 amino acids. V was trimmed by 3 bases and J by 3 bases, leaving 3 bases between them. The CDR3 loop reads CASSFSYEQYF. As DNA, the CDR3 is TGTGCCAGCAGCTTTAGCTACGAGCAGTACTTC.

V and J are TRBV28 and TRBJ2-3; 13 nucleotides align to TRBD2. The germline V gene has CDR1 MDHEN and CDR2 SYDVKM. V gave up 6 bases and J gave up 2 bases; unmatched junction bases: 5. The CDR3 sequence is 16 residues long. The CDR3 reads CASRLAGGFNTDTQYF. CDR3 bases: TGTGCCAGCAGACTAGCGGGAGGGTTTAACACAGATACGCAGTATTTT.

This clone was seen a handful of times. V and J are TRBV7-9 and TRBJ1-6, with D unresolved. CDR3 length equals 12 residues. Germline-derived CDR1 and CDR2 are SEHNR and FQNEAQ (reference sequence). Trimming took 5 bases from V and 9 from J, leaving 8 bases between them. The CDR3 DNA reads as TGTGCCAGCAGCGGAGGGAGTTCACCCCTCCACTTT. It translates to CASSGGSSPLHF.

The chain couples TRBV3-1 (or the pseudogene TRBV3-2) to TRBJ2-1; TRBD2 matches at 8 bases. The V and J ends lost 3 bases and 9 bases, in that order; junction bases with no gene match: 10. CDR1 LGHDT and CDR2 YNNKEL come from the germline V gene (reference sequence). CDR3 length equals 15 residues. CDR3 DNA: TGTGCCAGCAGCCATACTTTCGGGGGGGCCTCTGAGCAGTTCTTC. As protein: CASSHTFGGASEQFF.

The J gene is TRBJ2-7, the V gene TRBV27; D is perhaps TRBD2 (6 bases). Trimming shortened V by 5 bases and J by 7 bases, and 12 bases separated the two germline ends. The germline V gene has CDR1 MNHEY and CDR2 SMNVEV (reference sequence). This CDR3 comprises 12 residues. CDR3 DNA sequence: TGTGCCAGCAGTCGCGGGGCGGGGGAGCAGTACTTC. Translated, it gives CASSRGAGEQYF.

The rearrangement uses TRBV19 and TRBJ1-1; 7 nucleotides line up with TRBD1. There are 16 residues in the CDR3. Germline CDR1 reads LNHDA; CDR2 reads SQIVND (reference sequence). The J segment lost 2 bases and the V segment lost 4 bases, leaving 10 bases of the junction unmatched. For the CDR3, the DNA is TGTGCCAGTAGTAAGGCCACAGGGGTAAAAAACACTGAAGCTTTCTTT. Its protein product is CASSKATGVKNTEAFF.

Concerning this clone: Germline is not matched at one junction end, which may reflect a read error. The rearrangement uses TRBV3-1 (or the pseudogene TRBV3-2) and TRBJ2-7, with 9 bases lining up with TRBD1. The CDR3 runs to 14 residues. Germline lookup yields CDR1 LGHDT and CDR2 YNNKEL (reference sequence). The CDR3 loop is CASRQGDRASEQYF. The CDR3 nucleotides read TGTGCCAGCAGACAAGGGGACAGGGCAAGCGAGCAGTACTTC.

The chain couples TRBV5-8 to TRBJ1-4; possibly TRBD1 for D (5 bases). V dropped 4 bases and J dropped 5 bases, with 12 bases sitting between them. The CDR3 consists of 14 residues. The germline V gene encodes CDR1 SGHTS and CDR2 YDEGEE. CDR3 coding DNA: TGTGCCAGCAGCGTAGGGGATGGGAATGAAAAACTGTTTTTT. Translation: CASSVGDGNEKLFF.

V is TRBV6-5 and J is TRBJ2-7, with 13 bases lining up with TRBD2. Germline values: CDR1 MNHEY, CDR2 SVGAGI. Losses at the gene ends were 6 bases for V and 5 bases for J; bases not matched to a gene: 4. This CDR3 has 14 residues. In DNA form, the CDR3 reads TGTGCCAGCAGAACTAGCGGGAGGGCCCACGAGCAGTACTTC. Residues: CASRTSGRAHEQYF.

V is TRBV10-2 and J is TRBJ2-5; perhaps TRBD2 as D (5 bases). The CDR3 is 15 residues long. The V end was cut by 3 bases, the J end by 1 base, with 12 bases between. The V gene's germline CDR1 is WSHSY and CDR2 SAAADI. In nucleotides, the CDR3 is TGCGCCAGCAGTGATCCAGCGGACCTCCAAGAGACCCAGTACTTC. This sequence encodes CASSDPADLQETQYF.